This passage covers 19 T cell receptor beta chains from one sample sequenced in a study of blood T cell repertoires in COVID-19. The repertoire was sequenced with immunoSEQ multiplex PCR; TCRdb's copy has only in-frame clones and lacks some. Here the sample spans some 490,000 clones, less than 90% being singletons. Specimen: PBMCs or T cells enriched from blood (not recorded which). All receptors derive from a woman aged 55 to 70 who had recovered from COVID-19.

This chain joins TRBV30 and TRBJ1-1; D is possibly TRBD1 (5 bases). The CDR3 totals 13 residues. Germline V CDR1 and CDR2: GTSNPN, SVGIG (reference sequence). V was trimmed by 0 bases and J by 7 bases, leaving 12 bases between them. CDR3 sequence (DNA): TGTGCCTGGAGTGTAGAGACCGGGGGTGAAGCTTTCTTT. Amino acid sequence: CAWSVETGGEAFF.

V and J are TRBV10-1 and TRBJ2-1, with TRBD1 matching over 8 bases. The germline V gene has CDR1 WNHNN and CDR2 SYGVQD (reference sequence). Trimming removed 6 bases from V and 6 bases from J; junction bases left unmatched: 10. This CDR3 has 15 amino acids. The CDR3 sequence is CASRAGTGPPNEQFF. The CDR3 nucleotides are TGCGCCAGCAGAGCCGGGACAGGCCCTCCCAATGAGCAGTTCTTC.

The rearrangement uses TRBV13 and TRBJ2-5, with TRBD2 identical over 9 bases. The J segment lost 4 bases and the V segment lost 2 bases, leaving 8 bases of the junction unmatched. This CDR3 spans 16 amino acids. Germline V CDR1 and CDR2: PRHDT, FYEKMQ (reference sequence). CDR3 in DNA: TGTGCCAGCAGCTTAAGTGGCGGGGGGGCCGGAGAGACCCAGTACTTC. This gives the protein CASSLSGGGAGETQYF.

The genes are TRBV4-1 and TRBJ1-6; D unclear. The V end was cut by 1 base, the J end by 6 bases, with 10 bases between. Per the germline V gene, CDR1 is MGHRA and CDR2 is YSYEKL. CDR3 size: 15 residues. CDR3 sequence (DNA): TGCGCCAGCAGCCAAGGGGGAGGATTTAATTCACCCCTCCACTTT. Translating gives CASSQGGGFNSPLHF.

The chain couples TRBV29-1 to TRBJ1-1; 7 bases map to TRBD1. The germline gives CDR1 SQVTM, CDR2 ANQGSEA. The CDR3 has 13 residues. Trimming at V came to 2 bases and at J to 2 bases, leaving 2 bases not matched to a gene. Here the CDR3 reads CSVERDSNTEAFF. The CDR3 bases are TGCAGCGTTGAACGGGACAGTAACACTGAAGCTTTCTTT.

This clone was recorded only once. The V call is TRBV7-2, the J call TRBJ2-2, with D maybe TRBD1 (5 bases). From germline, CDR1 is SGHTA and CDR2 FQGNSA. Between the trimmed V and J ends, which lost 8 bases and 9 bases, there was a span of 22 bases. The CDR3 is 15 amino acids. The CDR3 loop is CASLQAGRQGRELFF. The CDR3 coding sequence is TGTGCCAGCCTACAAGCAGGGCGTCAGGGTAGGGAGCTGTTTTTT.

The chain has TRBV4-2 and TRBJ2-5; D call uncertain. CDR1 LGHNA and CDR2 YNFKEQ come from the germline V gene. Trimming cost V 8 bases and J 1 base, with 14 bases left between them. CDR3 length equals 14 residues. CDR3 nucleotides: TGTGCCAGCCCCCCTGGAGCCATCCAAGAGACCCAGTACTTC. As protein: CASPPGAIQETQYF.

The DNA for the CDR3 is TGTGCCAGCAGCAAATGGAAGGCGGGAGGTCCCGATGAGCAGTTCTTC. Amino acid sequence: CASSKWKAGGPDEQFF. V is TRBV21-1 and J is TRBJ2-1; TRBD2, the table's D call, lacks a check against the DNA. TRBV21-1 is designated a pseudogene. The CDR3 runs to 16 residues.

The genes are TRBV2 and TRBJ1-1; perhaps TRBD1 as D (6 bases). Germline V gene lookup returns CDR1 SNHLY and CDR2 FYNNEI. The CDR3 loop spans 13 amino acids. V was trimmed by 7 bases and J by 1 base, leaving 10 bases between them. The CDR3 region is CASTLGGNTEAFF. The CDR3 nucleotides read TGTGCCAGCACCCTAGGGGGGAACACTGAAGCTTTCTTT. Supplemented by reference TRBV2 and TRBJ1-1, the full variable domain reads EPEVTQTPSHQVTQMGQEVILRCVPISNHLYFYWYRQILGQKVEFLVSFYNNEISEKSEIFDDQFSVERPDGSNFTLKIRSTKLEDSAMYFCASTLGGNTEAFFGQGTRLTVV.

This clone was counted once. This sequence joins TRBV10-3 and TRBJ1-6; a weak D match, TRBD1 (5 bases). The CDR3 consists of 13 residues. V gave up 0 bases and J gave up 10 bases, with 7 bases separating them. The germline V gene has CDR1 ENHRY and CDR2 SYGVKD. The DNA for the CDR3 is TGTGCCATCAGTGAGTCAGGGGAATCACCCCTCCACTTT. Translation gives CAISESGESPLHF.

The rearrangement links TRBV16 to TRBJ2-7; the D gene is possibly TRBD2 (5 bases). Trimming left V 4 bases short and J 9 bases short, with 19 bases between. The germline V gene encodes CDR1 KGHSY and CDR2 FQNENV. This CDR3 is built from 14 residues. The DNA of the CDR3 is TGTGCCAGCAGCCTGCTCCGGGAAAACAAAGGGCAGTACTTC. This codes for CASSLLRENKGQYF.

This chain joins TRBV7-9 and TRBJ1-5; 7 nucleotides line up with TRBD1. V trimming: 3 bases; J trimming: 1 base; junction bases outside the gene matches: 6. The CDR3 sequence is 16 residues long. Germline loops: CDR1 SEHNR, CDR2 FQNEAQ (reference sequence). The CDR3: CASSFEGAGSNQPQHF. The DNA for the CDR3 is TGTGCCAGCAGCTTCGAGGGGGCTGGAAGCAATCAGCCCCAGCATTTT.

The chain combines TRBV9 with TRBJ1-6; tentatively, D is TRBD1 (6 bases). V lost 7 bases and J lost 1, with 18 bases in between. The CDR3 covers 17 residues. Per germline, CDR1 SGDLS and CDR2 YYNGEE. The chain's CDR3 is CASSKEQGWSYNSPLHF. CDR3 DNA: TGTGCCAGCTCTAAGGAACAGGGTTGGTCCTATAATTCACCCCTCCACTTT.

The rearrangement joins TRBV3-1 (or the pseudogene TRBV3-2) to TRBJ2-3, with 12 bases matching TRBD2. The ends lost 5 bases at V and 4 bases at J; junction bases unmatched: 7. The CDR3 is 16 residues long. Germline CDR1 LGHDT, CDR2 YNNKEL (reference sequence). CDR3 in amino acids: CASSFFRTSGADTQYF. The CDR3 nucleotides are TGTGCCAGCAGCTTCTTTCGGACTAGCGGGGCAGATACGCAGTATTTT.

This chain connects TRBV6-1 to TRBJ1-4; 8 nucleotides match TRBD1. The CDR3 sequence is 15 residues long. Per germline, CDR1 MNHNS and CDR2 SASEGT. Trimming cost V 2 bases and J 5 bases; bases outside gene matches: 4. CDR3 in amino acids: CASSETGQVNEKLFF. CDR3 DNA sequence: TGTGCCAGCAGTGAAACGGGACAGGTGAATGAAAAACTGTTTTTT.

The chain employs TRBV5-5 and TRBJ1-1; 8 bases align to TRBD1. J was trimmed by 0 bases and V by 6 bases; bases with no gene match: 7. Germline V gives CDR1 SGHKS, CDR2 YYEKEE (reference sequence). This CDR3 comprises 15 residues. CDR3 in DNA: TGTGCCAGCAACAGGGACAGGTTCATGAACACTGAAGCTTTCTTT. Translated: CASNRDRFMNTEAFF.

The count of this clone is one. The J gene is TRBJ1-5, the V gene TRBV24-1; D not certain. Trimming pared 5 bases from V and 4 bases from J, leaving 5 bases between. The germline V gene has CDR1 KGHDR and CDR2 SFDVKD. The CDR3 has 12 amino acids. The CDR3 loop reads CATSGGNQPQHF. The CDR3 region has the DNA TGTGCCACCAGTGGAGGGAATCAGCCCCAGCATTTT.

The rearrangement uses TRBV6-5 and TRBJ2-2, with TRBD2 as a possible D gene (5 bases). Germline CDR1 and CDR2: MNHEY and SVGAGI. The length of the CDR3 is 14 residues. Trimming took off 4 bases at V and 5 bases at J, with 11 bases between the two ends. The CDR3 loop reads CASSFEGGTGELFF. DNA for the CDR3: TGTGCCAGCAGTTTTGAGGGTGGAACCGGGGAGCTGTTTTTT.

The chain carries TRBV5-1 and TRBJ1-1; 10 bases are shared with TRBD1. Per the germline V gene, CDR1 is SGHRS and CDR2 is YFSETQ. The length of the CDR3 is 15 residues. The V gene end was trimmed by 7 bases and the J gene end by 3 bases; junction bases not matched to a gene: 9. The CDR3 nucleotides read TGCGCCAGCCGCGACCCGGGACAGGGGTACACTGAAGCTTTCTTT. It codes for CASRDPGQGYTEAFF.